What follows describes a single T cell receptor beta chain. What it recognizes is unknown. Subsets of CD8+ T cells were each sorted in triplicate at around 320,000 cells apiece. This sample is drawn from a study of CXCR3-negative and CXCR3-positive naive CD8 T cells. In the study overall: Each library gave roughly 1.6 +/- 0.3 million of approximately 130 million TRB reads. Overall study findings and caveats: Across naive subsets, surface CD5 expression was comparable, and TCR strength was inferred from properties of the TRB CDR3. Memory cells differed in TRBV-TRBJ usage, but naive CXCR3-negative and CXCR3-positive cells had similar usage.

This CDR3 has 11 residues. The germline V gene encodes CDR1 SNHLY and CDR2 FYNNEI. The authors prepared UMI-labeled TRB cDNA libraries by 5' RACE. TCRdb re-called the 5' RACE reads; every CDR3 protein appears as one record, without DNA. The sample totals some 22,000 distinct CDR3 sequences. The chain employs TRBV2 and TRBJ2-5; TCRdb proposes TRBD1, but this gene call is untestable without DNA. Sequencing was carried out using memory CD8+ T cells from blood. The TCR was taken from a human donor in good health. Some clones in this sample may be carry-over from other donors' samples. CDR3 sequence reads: CASRGGAGSDF.